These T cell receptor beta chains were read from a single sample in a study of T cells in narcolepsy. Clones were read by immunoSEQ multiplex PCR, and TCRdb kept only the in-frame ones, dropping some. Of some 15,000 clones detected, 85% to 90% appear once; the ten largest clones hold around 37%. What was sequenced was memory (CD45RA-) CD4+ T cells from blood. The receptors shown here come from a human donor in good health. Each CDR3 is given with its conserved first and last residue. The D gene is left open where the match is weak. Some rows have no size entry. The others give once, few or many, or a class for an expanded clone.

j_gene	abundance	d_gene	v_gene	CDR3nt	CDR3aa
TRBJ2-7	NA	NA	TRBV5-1	TGCGCCAGCAGCTTGCCTTCCCAGTATCACTACGAGCAGTACTTC	CASSLPSQYHYEQYF
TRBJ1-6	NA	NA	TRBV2	TGTGCCAGCGAGGACACGATAAGGACCCTCCACTTT	CASEDTIRTLHF
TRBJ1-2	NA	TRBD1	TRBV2	TGTGCCAGCACCTCGGGACAGGGGGCTCGAGGCTACACCTTC	CASTSGQGARGYTF
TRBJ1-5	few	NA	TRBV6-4	TGTGCCAGCAGTGACTCGAAAGGTTTAACTACTTTGCGAGGGACTCAGCCCCAGCATTTT	CASSDSKGLTTLRGTQPQHF
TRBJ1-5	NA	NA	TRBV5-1	TGCGCCAGCAGGCGGGCCCCGAGAGCTCCCAATAATCAGCCCCAGCATTTT	CASRRAPRAPNNQPQHF
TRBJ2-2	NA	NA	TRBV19	TGTGCCAGTAGCACCAGACAGATGAACACCGGGGAGCTGTTTTTT	CASSTRQMNTGELFF
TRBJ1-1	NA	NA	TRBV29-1	TGCAGCGTTGATCGGGCTCTGAACACTGAAGCTTTCTTT	CSVDRALNTEAFF
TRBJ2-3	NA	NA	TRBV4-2	TGTGCCAGCAGCCAAGAAATAGGAGGCAGGTCCGTATATTTT	CASSQEIGGRSVYF
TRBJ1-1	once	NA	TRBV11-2	TGTGCCAGCAGCTGGTCCCCAGGGGCCCCTGAAGCTTTCTTT	CASSWSPGAPEAFF
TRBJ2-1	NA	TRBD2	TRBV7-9	TGTGCCAGCAGCTTAGAAGCGGGAGGGCACGAGCAGTTCTTC	CASSLEAGGHEQFF
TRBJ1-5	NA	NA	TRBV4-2	TGTGCCAGCAGCCAAGATCCAAACAGTAATCAGCCCCAGCATTTT	CASSQDPNSNQPQHF
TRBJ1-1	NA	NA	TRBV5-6	TGTGCCAGCAGCTTGATTTGGGGGCAGGAAGCTTTCTTT	CASSLIWGQEAFF
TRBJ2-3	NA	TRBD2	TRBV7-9	TGTGCCAGCAGCGACCAGACTAGCGGGTTTTCCACAGATACGCAGTATTTT	CASSDQTSGFSTDTQYF
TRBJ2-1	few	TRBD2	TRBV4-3	TGCGCCAGCAGCCAAGATTACGGGGGGAATGAGCAGTTCTTC	CASSQDYGGNEQFF
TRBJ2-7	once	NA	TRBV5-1	TGCGCCAGCAGCTTGGCCCTTCAGTTCACCATCTACGAGCAGTACTTC	CASSLALQFTIYEQYF
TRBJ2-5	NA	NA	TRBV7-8	TGTGCCAGCAGCTTAGGTGGGCGACAAGAGACCCAGTACTTC	CASSLGGRQETQYF
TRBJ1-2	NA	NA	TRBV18	TGTGCCAGCTCACCAAGAGCGGAGAACTATGGCTACACCTTC	CASSPRAENYGYTF
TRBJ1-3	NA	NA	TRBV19	TGTGCCAGTAGTATGAGCAGGGGTTCTTTCTCTGGAAACACCATATATTTT	CASSMSRGSFSGNTIYF
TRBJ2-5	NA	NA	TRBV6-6	TGTGCCAGCAGTACAACAGAATACCAAGAGACCCAGTACTTC	CASSTTEYQETQYF
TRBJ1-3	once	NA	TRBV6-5	TGTGCCAGCAGTTACGCTTCGCGGCCCGGAAACACCATATATTTT	CASSYASRPGNTIYF
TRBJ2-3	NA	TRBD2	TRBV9	TGTGCCAGCAGCGTAGGGGAGGGATCGGATACGCAGTATTTT	CASSVGEGSDTQYF
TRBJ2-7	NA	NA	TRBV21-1	TGTGCCAGCAGCAAAGTTGGAGTGCCCGGGACCGCGGCTGACGAGCAGTACTTC	CASSKVGVPGTAADEQYF
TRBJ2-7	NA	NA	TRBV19	TGTGCCAGTAGTGAAAACAGGGTTGGCGAGCAGTACTTC	CASSENRVGEQYF
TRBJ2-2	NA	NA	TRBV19	TGTGCCACTTCTCCGGGGTACAGCACCGGGGAGCTGTTTTTT	CATSPGYSTGELFF
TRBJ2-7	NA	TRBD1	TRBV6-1	TGTGCCAGCAGTCCCGACAGGGCCTCGGAGCAGTACTTC	CASSPDRASEQYF
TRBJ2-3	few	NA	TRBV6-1	TGTGCCAGCAGTGTGTTTGGCAGGGAGGCAGCAGATACGCAGTATTTT	CASSVFGREAADTQYF
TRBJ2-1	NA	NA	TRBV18	TGTGCCAGCTCACCACGGTCCCAGGACAATGAGCAGTTCTTC	CASSPRSQDNEQFF
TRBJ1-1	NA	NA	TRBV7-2	TGTGCCAGCAGCTTAGCAACCAGGCTCTCTGAAGCTTTCTTT	CASSLATRLSEAFF
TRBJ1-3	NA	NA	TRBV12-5	TGTGCTAGTGTCTCGATAGGCAACACCATATATTTT	CASVSIGNTIYF
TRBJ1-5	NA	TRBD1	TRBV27	TGTGCCAGCAGTTTGGGGACAGGGAATCAGCCCCAGCATTTT	CASSLGTGNQPQHF
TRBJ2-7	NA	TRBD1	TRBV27	TGTGCCAGCAGTTTGTACAGGGGCTCCTACGAGCAGTACTTC	CASSLYRGSYEQYF
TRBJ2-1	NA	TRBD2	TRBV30	TGTGCCTGGAGTGTACTTTGGGGCGGGAGCTACAATGAGCAGTTCTTC	CAWSVLWGGSYNEQFF
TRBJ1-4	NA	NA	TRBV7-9	TGTGCCAGCAGCCCGAAGCCCCCGGGTGAAAAACTGTTTTTT	CASSPKPPGEKLFF
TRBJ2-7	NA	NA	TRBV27	TGTGCCACCCGTCCTGTGCGACACAGCTACGAGCAGTACTTC	CATRPVRHSYEQYF
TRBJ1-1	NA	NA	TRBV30	TGTGCCTGGAGTGTAAACGGGAACACTGAAGCTTTCTTT	CAWSVNGNTEAFF
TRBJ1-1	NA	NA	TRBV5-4	TGTGCCAGCAGGCTAGGGGGGGCAGGGCTCACTGAAGCTTTCTTT	CASRLGGAGLTEAFF
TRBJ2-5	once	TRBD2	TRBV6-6	TGTGCCAGCAGTGGGGGGGAGGAGACCCAGTACTTC	CASSGGEETQYF
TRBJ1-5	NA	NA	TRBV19	TGTGCCAGTAGTACTGACAGGTATAGCAATCAGCCCCAGCATTTT	CASSTDRYSNQPQHF
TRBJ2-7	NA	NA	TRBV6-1	TGTGCCAGCTGCCGGGACACCCTATCCTACGAGCAGTACTTC	CASCRDTLSYEQYF
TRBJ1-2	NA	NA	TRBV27	TGTGCCATCCGAGGTAGTGGAGGCTACACCTTC	CAIRGSGGYTF